These 5 T cell receptor beta chains originate from one sample sequenced in a study of blood T cells in healthy people across ages (dated by TCRdb to the mid-2010s). Library preparation was by 5' RACE. TCRdb shows the sequencer as Illumina HiSeq 2500. The second PCR ran for about 6 to 12 cycles and used a J-beta primer mix along with a sample-barcoded 5' primer. In-frame beta chains were kept once TCRdb had trimmed the public reads at Q25 with fastp and called clones with MiXCR. Each entry merges the rows of one CDR3 protein and shows their most common DNA and genes. This sample holds 700,000 or so distinct CDR3 sequences; 22% were observed only once. About 22% of the sample rests with the top ten. The sample taken for sequencing was blood. The source is a man aged 65 to 79 in good health.

The V gene is TRBV29-1, the J gene TRBJ2-7; D perhaps matches TRBD1 (5 bases). This CDR3 has 12 residues. Germline V gene lookup returns CDR1 SQVTM and CDR2 ANQGSEA. V lost 6 bases, J lost 3 bases, and 12 bases lay in between. The CDR3 DNA follows: TGCAGCGTGCTGACAGACGACTACGAGCAGTACGTC. Protein sequence: CSVLTDDYEQYV.

CDR3 nucleotides: TGTGCCAGCAGTGTCCTGGGAGGGGTCTCCTACAATGAGCAGTTCTTC. Residues: CASSVLGGVSYNEQFF. V and J are TRBV12-3 or TRBV12-4 and TRBJ2-1; the match to TRBD2 covers 7 bases. CDR3 length: 16 residues. V dropped 5 bases and J dropped 0; count of bases not matched to a gene: 7.

This clonotype was picked up a small number of times. This chain joins TRBV6-6 and TRBJ2-7; D is possibly TRBD2 (6 bases). Per germline, CDR1 MNHNY and CDR2 SVGAGI (reference sequence). V gave up 6 bases and J gave up 7 bases, with 19 bases separating them. This CDR3 has 14 amino acids. CDR3 sequence (DNA): TGTGCCAGCAGAGATGCTGGCGGGGTTGGGGAGCAGTACGTC. It is translated as CASRDAGGVGEQYV.

The J gene is TRBJ2-2, the V gene TRBV27; TRBD2 is a possible D gene (6 bases). CDR3 length equals 17 residues. Germline CDR1 and CDR2: MNHEY and SMNVEV (reference sequence). Trimming shortened V by 6 bases and J by 4 bases, and 21 bases separated the two germline ends. The CDR3 is CASSGSVVVGFTGELFF. The CDR3 DNA is TGTGCCAGCAGCGGGAGCGTCGTCGTTGGGTTCACCGGGGAGCTGTTTTTT.

As concerns this clonotype: An end of the junction does not agree with germline; a read error may underlie this. V gene TRBV6-5 combines with J gene TRBJ2-1, with a weak D call TRBD2 (5 bases). CDR1 and CDR2 from the germline V gene are MNHEY and SVGAGI. The length of the CDR3 is 14 residues. Here the CDR3 DNA reads TGTGCCAGCAGGCCCGCGGGCTCACCGGAGACCCAGTGCTTC. As protein: CASRPAGSPETQCF.